These T cell receptor beta chains were read from a single sample in a study of OX40 agonist ivuxolimab in advanced cancers. Generated by immunoSEQ multiplex PCR, the TCRdb table keeps only in-frame clones and is missing some. There are about 100,000 clones in the sample; 84% occur only once, and approximately 5% lies in the top ten. This specimen was CD4+ or CD8+ T cells sorted from blood, taken in a trial of the OX40 agonist ivuxolimab. The receptors originated from an adult with an advanced solid tumor such as melanoma, head and neck, liver or kidney cancer. The CDR3 runs from the conserved cysteine through the conserved F or W. A D gene is named only where the DNA matches it firmly. Expanded clones get a size class; other rows say once, few or many, or leave the size out.

d_gene	v_gene	abundance	j_gene	CDR3aa	CDR3nt
TRBD1	TRBV5-6	.	TRBJ2-3	CASSLLTGVADTQYF	TGTGCCAGCAGCTTGTTGACAGGGGTGGCAGATACGCAGTATTTT
.	TRBV9	.	TRBJ1-1	CASSVVRVNTEAFF	TGTGCCAGCAGCGTAGTAAGGGTGAACACTGAAGCTTTCTTT
.	TRBV7-8	.	TRBJ1-6	CASSPGAVNSPLHF	TGTGCCAGCAGCCCAGGGGCGGTTAATTCACCCCTCCACTTT
TRBD1	TRBV4-1	.	TRBJ1-1	CASSQESSKGAFLEAFF	TGCGCCAGCAGCCAAGAAAGTTCAAAGGGGGCTTTCCTGGAAGCTTTCTTT
TRBD2	TRBV5-8	.	TRBJ2-7	CASSRGLAGHYEQYF	TGTGCCAGCAGCCGGGGACTAGCGGGACACTACGAGCAGTACTTC
.	TRBV9	.	TRBJ2-3	CASSVGVLTPDTQYF	TGTGCCAGCAGCGTAGGAGTGCTAACACCAGATACGCAGTATTTT
.	TRBV12-2	.	TRBJ1-1	CASRLPGRAMNTEAFF	TGTGCAAGTCGCTTACCGGGACGAGCCATGAACACTGAAGCTTTCTTT
.	TRBV7-2	.	TRBJ1-2	CASSSRQANYGYTF	TGTGCCAGCAGCTCCCGACAGGCCAACTATGGCTACACCTTC
TRBD1	TRBV28	once	TRBJ2-7	CASRPGQGRSYEQYF	TGTGCCAGCAGACCTGGACAGGGTAGATCCTACGAGCAGTACTTC
.	TRBV7-9	once	TRBJ1-1	CASRNYRVPGYDNTEAFF	TGTGCCAGCAGAAATTACAGGGTGCCAGGGTATGATAACACTGAAGCTTTCTTT
.	TRBV5-1	.	TRBJ1-1	CASSREVNTEAFF	TGCGCCAGCAGCCGGGAGGTGAACACTGAAGCTTTCTTT
.	TRBV2	once	TRBJ1-2	CACKLSELYGYTF	TGTGCCTGCAAACTCAGCGAACTCTATGGCTACACCTTC
TRBD1	TRBV10-3	.	TRBJ1-2	CAIKSGTGATNNYGYTF	TGTGCCATCAAATCCGGGACAGGGGCCACTAACAACTATGGCTACACCTTC
.	TRBV7-9	few	TRBJ1-2	CASSKYRDSGAFYGYTF	TGTGCCAGCAGCAAATATCGGGACTCGGGGGCGTTCTATGGCTACACCTTC
.	TRBV9	.	TRBJ1-3	CASSGGRTVAGNTIYF	TGTGCCAGCAGCGGCGGAAGGACAGTAGCTGGAAACACCATATATTTT
TRBD1	TRBV4-1	once	TRBJ1-3	CASSKGQLSGNTIYF	TGCGCCAGCAGCAAGGGACAGCTCTCTGGAAACACCATATATTTT
.	TRBV5-6	.	TRBJ2-1	CASSSGYGNNEQFF	TGTGCCAGCAGCTCCGGTTACGGAAACAATGAGCAGTTCTTC
.	TRBV6-6	.	TRBJ1-1	CASSYSGRNTEAFF	TGTGCCAGCAGTTACTCGGGGAGGAACACTGAAGCTTTCTTT
.	TRBV6-6	many	TRBJ1-2	CATKGDHYGYTF	TGTGCCACTAAAGGGGACCACTATGGCTACACCTTC
TRBD1	TRBV6-6	.	TRBJ2-3	CASSYSARGRADTQYF	TGTGCCAGCAGTTACTCCGCCAGGGGGCGGGCAGATACGCAGTATTTT
.	TRBV5-6	.	TRBJ2-7	CASSLLTDEQYF	TGTGCCAGCAGCTTGCTTACCGACGAGCAGTACTTC
.	TRBV11-2	.	TRBJ1-1	CASSLHGANTEAFF	TGTGCCAGCAGCCTGCACGGGGCGAACACTGAAGCTTTCTTT
.	TRBV18	.	TRBJ2-7	CASSPPGYYEQYF	TGTGCCAGCTCACCGCCGGGCTACTACGAGCAGTACTTC
.	TRBV7-9	.	TRBJ1-1	CASSSPIHTPYTEAFF	TGTGCCAGCAGCTCCCCCATCCATACCCCGTACACTGAAGCTTTCTTT
.	TRBV6-1	.	TRBJ2-7	CASTTTDPYEQYF	TGTGCCAGCACCACAACAGATCCCTACGAGCAGTACTTC
.	TRBV19	.	TRBJ2-2	CASIIRGDRSPGELFF	TGTGCCAGTATAATCCGAGGGGATAGATCTCCCGGGGAGCTGTTTTTT
.	TRBV12-5	.	TRBJ2-3	CASGLLQVTTDTQYF	TGTGCTAGTGGTTTGCTACAGGTTACCACAGATACGCAGTATTTT
TRBD2	TRBV14	once	TRBJ2-2	CASSHLTSGLGGELFF	TGTGCCAGCAGCCACCTGACTAGCGGGCTCGGCGGGGAGCTGTTTTTT
.	TRBV29-1	.	TRBJ2-7	CSVGRDPYEQYF	TGCAGCGTGGGACGGGACCCCTACGAGCAGTACTTC
.	TRBV12-5	.	TRBJ2-3	CASGVSDTQYF	TGTGCTAGTGGTGTGTCAGATACGCAGTATTTT
.	TRBV5-1	.	TRBJ2-3	CASSWGDSTDTQYF	TGCGCCAGCAGCTGGGGGGATTCTACAGATACGCAGTATTTT
TRBD2	TRBV9	.	TRBJ2-1	CASSVASGVDNEQFF	TGTGCCAGCAGCGTAGCTAGCGGGGTCGACAATGAGCAGTTCTTC
.	TRBV19	.	TRBJ1-5	CASSINQVGGNQPQHF	TGTGCCAGTAGTATTAATCAGGTGGGGGGAAATCAGCCCCAGCATTTT
TRBD1	TRBV2	once	TRBJ1-1	CASTLTGTANTEAFF	TGTGCGAGCACACTGACCGGGACAGCGAACACTGAAGCTTTCTTT
.	TRBV7-9	.	TRBJ2-7	CASSLVTGLRNEQYF	TGTGCCAGCAGCTTAGTCACAGGGTTGAGGAACGAGCAGTACTTC
TRBD1	TRBV15	.	TRBJ2-5	CATSRDFGTGLQETQYF	TGTGCCACCAGCAGAGATTTCGGGACAGGGCTACAAGAGACCCAGTACTTC
TRBD1	TRBV19	.	TRBJ1-5	CASSGTVSNQPQHF	TGTGCCAGTAGCGGGACAGTGAGCAATCAGCCCCAGCATTTT
.	TRBV10-1	.	TRBJ2-7	CASSESRKGYEQYF	TGCGCCAGCAGTGAGTCGAGGAAGGGCTACGAGCAGTACTTC
.	TRBV23-1	.	TRBJ2-5	CASSQSKRPRKETQYF	TGCGCCAGCAGTCAATCGAAGCGGCCCAGAAAAGAGACCCAGTACTTC
TRBD1	TRBV5-6	.	TRBJ2-2	CASSLVQGARSGELFF	TGTGCCAGCAGCTTGGTTCAGGGGGCGAGGAGCGGGGAGCTGTTTTTT
.	TRBV28	.	TRBJ1-2	CATTNYGYTF	TGTGCCACCACCAACTATGGCTACACCTTC
.	TRBV19	once	TRBJ1-1	CASSINGLGGRTEAFF	TGTGCCAGTAGTATTAACGGCCTCGGGGGGAGAACTGAAGCTTTCTTT
.	TRBV9	.	TRBJ2-3	CASSSSLRGANTDTQYF	TGTGCCAGCAGCTCGTCCCTACGGGGGGCCAACACAGATACGCAGTATTTT
TRBD2	TRBV14	.	TRBJ2-1	CASSQLAGNNEQFF	TGTGCCAGCAGCCAACTAGCGGGAAACAATGAGCAGTTCTTC
.	TRBV18	.	TRBJ2-5	CASSAPSDQETQYF	TGTGCCAGCTCAGCCCCTAGCGACCAAGAGACCCAGTACTTC
TRBD2	TRBV10-2	.	TRBJ2-3	CASSDLLAGGVGTDTQYF	TGCGCCAGCAGTGACCTGCTAGCGGGAGGGGTGGGCACAGATACGCAGTATTTT
TRBD1	TRBV7-9	.	TRBJ2-3	CASSPGQGDTDTQYF	TGTGCCAGCAGCCCGGGACAGGGCGACACAGATACGCAGTATTTT